This T cell receptor (beta chain) was sequenced during a study of shared T cell receptors in the human thymus (dated by TCRdb to the early 2020s). As for the study more broadly: The study examined how the human thymus generates shared, self-reactive T-cell receptor alpha chains.

A remark on this clone: Its target antigen remains unknown. No much larger clone exists at a distance of one base, and base qualities are not known.

The method was the immunoSEQ multiplex PCR assay. Here the immuneACCESS table is served through TCRdb, limited to in-frame sequences with V and J called. Missing clones are a known gap in these copies; in checked studies unresolved V genes cover under half, and the rest lacks a known reason. The sample records about 710,000 clones, more than 75% of which are singletons. 0.0094% of the sample is held by the ten biggest clonotypes. Measured from the cysteine to the phenylalanine, the CDR3 is 14 residues long. The CDR3 DNA has 42 bases and is translated from base 1. According to the germline V gene, CDR1 reads MNHEY and CDR2 reads SVGAGI. V lost 7 bases and J lost 6 bases, and the count of bases not matched to a germline gene is 8. This same sample was also taken into another study, of human thymus T cells. Per the second study: In Finland, the donors were immunologically healthy infants who were having open corrective cardiac surgery for congenital heart defects. The thymus tissue came from surgical resects taken out during corrective cardiac surgery. Both the thymic and the peripheral blood repertoires appeared to show biased V and J gene segment usage. According to the related research, thymic TCR repertoires were highly overlapping among unrelated individuals. The study used about eight infant thymus samples plus four related peripheral blood samples to characterize TCR alpha and beta repertoires. Donor ages ranging from roughly 6 to 244 days were recorded, and a handful of male and two female infants were included in the cohort. Thymocytes were freed from the tissue by mechanical means and kept at -70 degrees C as pellets of roughly 9.5-31 million cells. Genomic DNA was extracted from frozen cell pellets with a QIAsymphony instrument. The immunoSEQ multiplex PCR assay was used to amplify the TCRB and TCRAD loci from a standardized amount of quality-controlled genomic DNA. The amplicons spanned the V(D)J region and were long enough to cover the CDR3 and allow V and J genes to be identified. Through the commercial immunoSEQ service, the amplicons were sequenced on an Illumina platform. Primer bias and sequencing errors were corrected as previously described, and TCRAD and TCRB definitions were based on the IMGT database. Repertoires were analysed with immunoSEQ Analyzer 3.0 and VDJTools, covering basic statistics, V/J segment usage, diversity estimates, rarefaction and pairwise overlap. Chao1, ChaoE, Efron-Thisted, Shannon and inverse Simpson indices were used to estimate diversity, which was also estimated on datasets down-sampled to the smallest sample. Repertoire overlap was assessed by strict matching of CDR3 nucleotide sequence, V gene and J gene, and clustering was done by Jaccard-based multidimensional scaling. On average, about 730,000 unique TCRB clonotypes were obtained from thymus samples, compared with approximately 82,000 from blood samples.

The sequenced sample was thymocytes. The receptor chain draws on TRBV6-5 and TRBJ2-3; 9 of the junction bases match TRBD1. The TCR sequence derives from a boy under three years old with a congenital heart defect. Donor details come from another sample of the same person, matched by shared clones. The CDR3 here reads CASTLTGGADTQYF. The DNA sequence is TGTGCCAGCACCCTGACAGGGGGAGCCGATACGCAGTATTTT.